A single sample gave rise to the 15 T cell receptor beta chains below, sequenced in a study of T cells in Graves' hyperthyroidism and ophthalmopathy. RNA transcripts provided the source from which TCR beta CDR3 regions were amplified. Primed by the HTBI set, a first-round RT-PCR was run on the TCR CDR3. TCRdb re-called the multiplex PCR reads through MiXCR, storing one row per CDR3 protein. Among about 640,000 distinct CDR3 sequences listed, more than 20% were seen once. What was sequenced was blood. The receptors derive from a man aged 25 to 40 with Graves' ophthalmopathy.

The rearrangement joins TRBV3-2 to TRBJ2-7; the D call of TRBD2 is as the table states it, not checked on the DNA. TRBV3-2 is a pseudogene locus. The CDR3 runs 18 residues. The CDR3 DNA reads as TGTGCCAGCAGCCAAGGTCCCACTGGAGCGGGAGGGTTCTCCGAGCAGTACTTC. Protein: CASSQGPTGAGGFSEQYF.

This chain connects TRBV28 to TRBJ2-5; no clear D gene. This CDR3 spans 13 amino acids. CDR1 MDHEN and CDR2 SYDVKM come from the germline V gene. V lost 5 bases to trimming and J lost 7 bases, with 14 bases between them. The CDR3 region has the DNA TGTGCCAGCAGTCCTCAAACCTTGGGGACCCAGTACTTC. This encodes CASSPQTLGTQYF.

This clonotype was observed a few times. V is TRBV4-1 and J is TRBJ1-5; perhaps TRBD1 as D (5 bases). Trimming cost V 1 base and J 7 bases, with 8 bases left between them. CDR3 length: 13 amino acids. The germline CDR1 and CDR2 sequences are MGHRA and YSYEKL. The CDR3 DNA is TGCGCCAGCAGCCAAGTGGGGGGACAGCCCCAGCATTTT. Protein: CASSQVGGQPQHF.

Worth noting for this clonotype: A single base separates this from a much larger clone, so it may be a read error. The chain uses TRBV11-2 and TRBJ2-2; 10 bases fit TRBD2. This CDR3 is 15 amino acids long. Germline CDR1 SGHAT, CDR2 FQNNGV. The CDR3 bases are TGTGCCAGCAGCCGTCTAGCGGGAGCTGACGGGGGGCTGTTTTTT. The encoded protein is CASSRLAGADGGLFF.

This chain uses TRBV11-2 with TRBJ2-7; 8 nucleotides match TRBD1. After removal of 5 bases from V and 2 bases from J, the junction contained 8 bases not matched to a gene. The CDR3 covers 15 residues. Germline CDR1 is SGHAT and CDR2 is FQNNGV. The chain's CDR3 is CASSPGTGETYEQYF. The CDR3 nucleotides read TGTGCCAGCAGCCCCGGGACAGGAGAAACCTACGAGCAGTACTTC.

This clonotype was seen a few times. CDR3 nucleotides: TGTGCCAGCAGTTCCTATTCCGGGACTCCAGGGTTAACCTACAATGAGCAGTTCTTC. Translation gives CASSSYSGTPGLTYNEQFF. This chain links TRBV6-1 with TRBJ2-1, with D maybe TRBD2 (6 bases). This CDR3 has 19 amino acids. V shed 5 bases and J shed 2 bases, with 25 bases lying between them. Germline values: CDR1 MNHNS, CDR2 SASEGT.

About this clonotype itself: This sequence may be a read error, since a much larger clone differs from it by one base. CDR3 region: CASSWAGGDYEQYF. The CDR3 coding sequence is TGTGCCAGCAGTTGGGCCGGAGGGGACTACGAGCAGTACTTC. The chain combines TRBV6-5 with TRBJ2-7; D possibly corresponds to TRBD2 (6 bases). Germline V gives CDR1 MNHEY, CDR2 SVGAGI. CDR3 length: 14 amino acids. Trimming shortened V by 4 bases and J by 3 bases, and 13 bases separated the two germline ends.

This clonotype was seen more than once but under ten times. V is TRBV7-3 and J is TRBJ2-1; D possibly corresponds to TRBD2 (6 bases). CDR3 length equals 14 residues. From germline, CDR1 is SGHTA and CDR2 FQGTGA. Deletions cut 5 bases from V and 7 bases from J, with 15 bases between. Here the CDR3 DNA reads TGTGCCAGCAGCACAGGAGGCCTAGCGAATGAGCAGTTCTTC. This codes for CASSTGGLANEQFF.

This clonotype was detected ten times or more. The V and J genes are TRBV18 and TRBJ2-7; D is possibly TRBD2 (5 bases). V was clipped by 3 bases and J by 1 base, with 10 bases between them. CDR3 length equals 14 residues. Germline V gives CDR1 KGHSH, CDR2 LQKENI. CDR3 in amino acids: CASSPEGRSYEQYF. The CDR3 bases are TGTGCCAGCTCACCCGAGGGCAGATCCTACGAGCAGTACTTC.

This clonotype was recorded at least ten times. The chain combines TRBV4-1 with TRBJ2-7, with a weak D call TRBD2 (5 bases). CDR3 length equals 14 residues. Trimming removed 0 bases from V and 3 bases from J, with 9 bases in between. The V gene's germline CDR1 is MGHRA and CDR2 YSYEKL. CDR3 sequence (DNA): TGCGCCAGCAGCCAAGACGAGGGCCTCTACGAGCAGTACTTC. This translates into CASSQDEGLYEQYF.

This clonotype was seen a few times. The rearrangement joins TRBV7-3 to TRBJ2-5; no firm D call. Trimming removed 2 bases from V and 3 bases from J, with 13 bases in between. CDR1 is SGHTA, CDR2 FQGTGA, per germline. This CDR3 contains 15 residues. DNA for the CDR3: TGTGCCAGCAGCTTAGGATCAGCAGGCAAAGAGACCCAGTACTTC. Residues: CASSLGSAGKETQYF.

The chain has TRBV2 and TRBJ1-3; unclear D gene. V was shortened by 8 bases and J by 2 bases, with 7 bases between the two germline ends. In germline, CDR1 is SNHLY, CDR2 FYNNEI. The CDR3 has 12 amino acids. CDR3 loop: CASGGAGNTIYF. The DNA for the CDR3 is TGTGCCAGCGGCGGAGCTGGAAACACCATATATTTT.

The chain employs TRBV4-1 and TRBJ1-6; tentative D call: TRBD1 (5 bases). Germline V gene lookup returns CDR1 MGHRA and CDR2 YSYEKL. There are 16 residues in the CDR3. Trimming pared 7 bases from V and 4 bases from J, leaving 17 bases between. The CDR3 here is CASKKSGGGYNSPLHF. CDR3 nucleotide sequence: TGCGCCAGCAAGAAAAGTGGGGGGGGTTATAATTCACCCCTCCACTTT.

This rearrangement joins TRBV6-5 to TRBJ1-5, with a weak D call TRBD1 (5 bases). Trimming left V 2 bases short and J 0 bases short, with 11 bases between. The CDR3 is made up of 16 amino acids. Germline CDR1 reads MNHEY; CDR2 reads SVGAGI. The CDR3 nucleotides read TGTGCCAGCAGTTACGAGGAGGGACTTAGCAATCAGCCCCAGCATTTT. Amino acid sequence: CASSYEEGLSNQPQHF.

This clonotype has more than one count but fewer than ten. The chain has TRBV2 and TRBJ2-2; 12 bases are a match to TRBD2. The V and J ends lost 8 bases and 5 bases, in that order; junction bases with no gene match: 3. The CDR3 covers 14 residues. Germline V CDR1 and CDR2: SNHLY, FYNNEI. The CDR3 region is CASQTSGRTGELFF. The CDR3 DNA follows: TGTGCCAGCCAAACTAGCGGGAGGACCGGGGAGCTGTTTTTT.